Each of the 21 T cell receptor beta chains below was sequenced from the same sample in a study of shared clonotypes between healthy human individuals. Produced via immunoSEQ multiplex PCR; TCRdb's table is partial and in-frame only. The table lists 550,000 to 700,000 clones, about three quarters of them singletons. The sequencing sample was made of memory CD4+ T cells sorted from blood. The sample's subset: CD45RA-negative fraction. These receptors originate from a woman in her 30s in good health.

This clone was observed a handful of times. The DNA for the CDR3 is TGTGCCAGCAGCTTCTGGGACAGCCAAGAGACCCAGTACTTC. Its protein is CASSFWDSQETQYF. V is TRBV5-6 and J is TRBJ2-5, with TRBD1 matching over 7 bases. The J segment lost 1 base and the V segment lost 2 bases, leaving 2 bases of the junction unmatched. From germline, CDR1 is SGHDT and CDR2 YYEEEE. The CDR3 spans 14 residues.

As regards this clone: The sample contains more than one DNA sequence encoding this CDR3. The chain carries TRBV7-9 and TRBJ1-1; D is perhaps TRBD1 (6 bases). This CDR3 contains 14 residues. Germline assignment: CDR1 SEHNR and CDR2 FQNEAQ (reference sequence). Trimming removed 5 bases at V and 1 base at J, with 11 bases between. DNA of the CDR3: TGTGCCAGCAGCCTAGGACAGTCGAACACTGAAGCTTTCTTT. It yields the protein CASSLGQSNTEAFF.

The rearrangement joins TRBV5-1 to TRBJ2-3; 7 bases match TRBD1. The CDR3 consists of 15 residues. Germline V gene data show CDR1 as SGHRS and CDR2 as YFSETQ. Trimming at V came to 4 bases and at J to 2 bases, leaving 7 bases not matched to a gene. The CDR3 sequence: CASSDGTVFTDTQYF. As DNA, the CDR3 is TGCGCCAGCAGCGACGGGACAGTATTCACAGATACGCAGTATTTT.

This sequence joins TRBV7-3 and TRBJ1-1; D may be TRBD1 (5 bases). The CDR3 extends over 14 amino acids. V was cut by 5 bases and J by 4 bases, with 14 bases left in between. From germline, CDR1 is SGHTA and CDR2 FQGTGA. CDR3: CASSLVGGSTEAFF. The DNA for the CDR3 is TGTGCCAGCAGCCTAGTGGGGGGAAGCACTGAAGCTTTCTTT.

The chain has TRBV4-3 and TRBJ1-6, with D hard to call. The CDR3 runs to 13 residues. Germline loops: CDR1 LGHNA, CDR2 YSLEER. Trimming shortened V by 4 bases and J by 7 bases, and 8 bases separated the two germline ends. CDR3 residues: CASSRSTNSPLHF. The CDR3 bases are TGCGCCAGCAGCCGCTCAACGAATTCACCCCTCCACTTT.

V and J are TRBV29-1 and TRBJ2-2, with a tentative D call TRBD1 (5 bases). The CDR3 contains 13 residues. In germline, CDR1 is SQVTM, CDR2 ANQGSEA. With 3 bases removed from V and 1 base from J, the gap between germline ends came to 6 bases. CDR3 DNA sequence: TGCAGCGTTGACAGGGAGAACACCGGGGAGCTGTTTTTT. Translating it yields CSVDRENTGELFF.

The CDR3 coding sequence is TGTGCCAGCAGTGAGCGGGCGGAGCCCCCTGAAAAACTGTTTTTT. Translating it yields CASSERAEPPEKLFF. The rearrangement joins TRBV6-1 to TRBJ1-4, with unresolved D. Between the trimmed V and J ends, which lost 3 bases and 7 bases, there was a span of 15 bases. The CDR3 covers 15 residues. Germline CDR1 and CDR2: MNHNS and SASEGT.

For the CDR3, the DNA is TGTGCCAGCAGCGGACAAGGCGGGGATACGCAGTATTTT. It specifies CASSGQGGDTQYF. The rearrangement uses TRBV6-4 and TRBJ2-3; D tentatively reads TRBD1 or TRBD2 (5 bases each). V lost 6 bases to trimming and J lost 6 bases, with 13 bases between them. From germline, CDR1 is MRHNA and CDR2 SNTAGT. There are 13 residues in the CDR3.

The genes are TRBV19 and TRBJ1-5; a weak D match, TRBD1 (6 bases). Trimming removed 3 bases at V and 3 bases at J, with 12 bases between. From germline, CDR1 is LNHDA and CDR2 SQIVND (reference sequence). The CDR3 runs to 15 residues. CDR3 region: CASSMRQGYNQPQHF. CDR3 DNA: TGTGCCAGTAGTATGCGGCAGGGGTACAATCAGCCCCAGCATTTT.

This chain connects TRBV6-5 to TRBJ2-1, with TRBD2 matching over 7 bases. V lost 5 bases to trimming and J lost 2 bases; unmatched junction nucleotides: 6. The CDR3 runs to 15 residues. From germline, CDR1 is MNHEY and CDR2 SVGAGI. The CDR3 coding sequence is TGTGCCAGCAGTCCCTCTAGCGGCACCTACAATGAGCAGTTCTTC. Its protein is CASSPSSGTYNEQFF.

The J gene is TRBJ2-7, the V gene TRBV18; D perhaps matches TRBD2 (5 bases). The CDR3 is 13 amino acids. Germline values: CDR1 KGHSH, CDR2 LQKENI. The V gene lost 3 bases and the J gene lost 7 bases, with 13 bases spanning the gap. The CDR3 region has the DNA TGTGCCAGCTCACCTTCCCACGGGGAAGAGCAGTACTTC. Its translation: CASSPSHGEEQYF.

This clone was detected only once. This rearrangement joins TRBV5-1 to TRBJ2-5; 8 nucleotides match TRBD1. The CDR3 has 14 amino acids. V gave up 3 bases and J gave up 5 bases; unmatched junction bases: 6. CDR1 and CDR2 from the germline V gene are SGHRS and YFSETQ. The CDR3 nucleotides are TGCGCCAGCAGCTCGCGGACAGGGATGGAGACCCAGTACTTC. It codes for CASSSRTGMETQYF.

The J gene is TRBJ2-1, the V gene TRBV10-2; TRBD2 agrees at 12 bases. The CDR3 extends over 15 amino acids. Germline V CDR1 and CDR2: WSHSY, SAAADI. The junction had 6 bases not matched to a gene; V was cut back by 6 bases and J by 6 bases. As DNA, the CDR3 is TGCGCCAGCAGGAGGACTAGCGGGACTAGCAATGAGCAGTTCTTC. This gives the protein CASRRTSGTSNEQFF.

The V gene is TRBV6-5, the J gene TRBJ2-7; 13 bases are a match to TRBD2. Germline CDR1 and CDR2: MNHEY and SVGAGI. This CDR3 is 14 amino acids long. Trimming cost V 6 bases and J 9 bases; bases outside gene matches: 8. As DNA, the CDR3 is TGTGCCAGCAGCCCCACTAGCGGGAGGGCAGGGCAGTACTTC. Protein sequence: CASSPTSGRAGQYF.

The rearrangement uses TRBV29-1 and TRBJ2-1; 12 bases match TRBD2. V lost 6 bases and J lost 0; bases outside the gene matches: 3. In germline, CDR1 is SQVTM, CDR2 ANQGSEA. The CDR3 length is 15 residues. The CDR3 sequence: CSVTSGGSSYNEQFF. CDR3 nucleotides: TGCAGCGTGACTAGCGGGGGCAGCTCCTACAATGAGCAGTTCTTC.

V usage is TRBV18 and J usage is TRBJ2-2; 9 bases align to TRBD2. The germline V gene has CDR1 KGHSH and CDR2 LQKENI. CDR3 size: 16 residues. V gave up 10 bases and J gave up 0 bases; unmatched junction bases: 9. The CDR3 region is CAIPVAGVTNTGELFF. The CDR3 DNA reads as TGTGCCATTCCCGTAGCGGGAGTAACGAACACCGGGGAGCTGTTTTTT.

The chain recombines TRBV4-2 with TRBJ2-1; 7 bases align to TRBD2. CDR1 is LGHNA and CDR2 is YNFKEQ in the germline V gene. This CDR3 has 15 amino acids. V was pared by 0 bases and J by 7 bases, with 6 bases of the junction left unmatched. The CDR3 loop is CASSQEGEGMNEQFF. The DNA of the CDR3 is TGTGCCAGCAGCCAAGAGGGGGAGGGCATGAATGAGCAGTTCTTC.

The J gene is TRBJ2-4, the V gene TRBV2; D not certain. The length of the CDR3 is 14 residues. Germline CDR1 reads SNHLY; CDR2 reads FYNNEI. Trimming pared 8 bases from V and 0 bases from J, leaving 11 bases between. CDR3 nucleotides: TGTGCCAGCCTGGAGTCACTAGCCAAAAACATTCAGTACTTC. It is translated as CASLESLAKNIQYF.

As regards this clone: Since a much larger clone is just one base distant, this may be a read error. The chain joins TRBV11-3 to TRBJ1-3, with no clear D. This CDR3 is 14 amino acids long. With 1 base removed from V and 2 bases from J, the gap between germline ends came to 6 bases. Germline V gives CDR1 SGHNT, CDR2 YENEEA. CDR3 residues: CASSLGQPGNTIYF. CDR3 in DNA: TGTGCCAGCAGCTTAGGGCAGCCTGGAAACACCATATATTTT.

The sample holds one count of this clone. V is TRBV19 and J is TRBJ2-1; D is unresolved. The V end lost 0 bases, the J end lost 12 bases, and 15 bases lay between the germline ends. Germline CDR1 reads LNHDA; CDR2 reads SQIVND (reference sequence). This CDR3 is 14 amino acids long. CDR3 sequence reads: CASSIDQVRGGQFF. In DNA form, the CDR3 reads TGTGCCAGTAGTATAGATCAGGTCAGAGGTGGGCAGTTCTTC.

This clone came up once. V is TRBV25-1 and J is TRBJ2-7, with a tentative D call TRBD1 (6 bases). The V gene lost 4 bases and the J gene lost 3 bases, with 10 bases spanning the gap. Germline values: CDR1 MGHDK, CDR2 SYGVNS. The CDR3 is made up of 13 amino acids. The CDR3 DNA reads TGTGCCAGCAGTGGGGGGCCCCTCTACGAGCAGTACTTC. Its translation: CASSGGPLYEQYF.